This T cell receptor (beta chain) was identified during a study of long-term antiretroviral therapy in people with HIV. The assay, immunoSEQ v3.0, was run at survey level. Sequenced by immunoSEQ multiplex PCR; TCRdb stores in-frame clones only, minus some. The table has 15,000 to 20,000 clones, about 91% seen once; the top ten hold more than 7%. The CDR3 extends over 15 amino acids. The sample in question was unsorted PBMCs, obtained 0.3 years after starting antiretroviral therapy. This clonotype originated in a man aged 55 to 70 with HIV. V usage is TRBV21-1 and J usage is TRBJ2-1; TRBD2, as called in the table, went unchecked against the DNA. TRBV21-1 is described as a pseudogene. The CDR3 nucleotides read TGTGCCAGCAGCGCCCGGACTAGCGGGACAAATGAGCAGTTCTTC. Protein product: CASSARTSGTNEQFF.